Listed here are 14 T cell receptor beta chains from one sample, sequenced in a study of human T cells and chemical hapten exposure. TCRdb passed the RACE reads through MiXCR, listing each CDR3 protein once. The sample gives approximately 400,000 distinct CDR3 sequences, more than 4.5% of which show up once; 2% to 2.5% is in the top ten. Indicated time point: patch test 1, 2 weeks after DPC sensitization. Sample treatment: therapeutic diphenylcyclopropenone sensitization with weekly scalp DPC. The material was whole blood, obtained in connection with sensitization to the hapten diphenylcyclopropenone (DPC). All receptors derive from a woman aged 45-60 years with alopecia areata. Some clones in this sample may be carry-over from other donors' samples.

On this clonotype: A much larger clone lies a single base off, so this may be a read error. V usage is TRBV12-3 or TRBV12-4 and J usage is TRBJ1-1; no firm D call. V was shortened by 7 bases and J by 1 base, with 10 bases between the two germline ends. The CDR3 covers 13 residues. The DNA for the CDR3 is TGTGCCAGCACCCCGGTTCCGAACACTGAAGCTTTCTTT. Translated: CASTPVPNTEAFF.

This clonotype was seen at least ten times. The J gene is TRBJ1-5, the V gene TRBV18, with 7 positions matching TRBD1. V was pared by 3 bases and J by 0 bases, with 5 bases of the junction left unmatched. The CDR3 sequence is 16 residues long. The germline V gene has CDR1 KGHSH and CDR2 LQKENI. In DNA form, the CDR3 reads TGTGCCAGCTCACCCGGGACAGTCTATAGCAATCAGCCCCAGCATTTT. Translated: CASSPGTVYSNQPQHF.

This clonotype was seen at least ten times. The chain recombines TRBV21-1 with TRBJ1-2; TRBD1 is the table's D call, not checked against the DNA. TRBV21-1 is classified as a pseudogene. CDR3 size: 15 residues. The CDR3 DNA reads TGTGCCAGCACCTGGACAGTAGTCCTTAACTATGGCTACACCTTC. Its protein is CASTWTVVLNYGYTF.

There are many counts of this clonotype. The chain couples TRBV5-1 to TRBJ2-1, with TRBD2 matching over 9 bases. Germline V CDR1 and CDR2: SGHRS, YFSETQ. V dropped 2 bases and J dropped 4; count of bases not matched to a gene: 4. The CDR3 is 15 residues long. CDR3 sequence reads: CASSFSGGRYNEQFF. The CDR3, as DNA: TGCGCCAGCAGCTTTAGCGGGGGCCGATACAATGAGCAGTTCTTC.

This clonotype was picked up many times. The V gene is TRBV10-3, the J gene TRBJ2-1; 13 nucleotides align to TRBD2. V gave up 2 bases and J gave up 7 bases; unmatched junction bases: 11. From germline, CDR1 is ENHRY and CDR2 SYGVKD. This CDR3 is 18 amino acids long. The CDR3 here is CAISERTSGRAGKNEQFF. CDR3 nucleotide sequence: TGTGCCATCAGTGAGCGAACTAGCGGGAGGGCCGGAAAAAATGAGCAGTTCTTC.

Comment on this clonotype: With a much larger clone just one base away, this may be a read error. The chain joins TRBV6-5 to TRBJ2-7, with D tentatively TRBD2 (5 bases). The CDR3 is 12 residues long. In germline, CDR1 is MNHEY, CDR2 SVGAGI. CDR3 sequence: CASSYRTGELYF. The CDR3 DNA sequence: TGTGCCAGCAGTTACCGGACCGGGGAGCTGTACTTC.

The sample holds a few counts of this clonotype. The gene calls are TRBV13 and TRBJ1-1, with 9 bases that match TRBD1. V shed 3 bases, J shed 5 bases, and the junction held 7 bases outside the gene matches. The CDR3 is made up of 15 amino acids. Germline V gives CDR1 PRHDT, CDR2 FYEKMQ (reference sequence). The CDR3 is CASSFSTGGLTEAFF. DNA of the CDR3: TGTGCCAGCAGCTTTTCCACAGGGGGCTTGACTGAAGCTTTCTTT.

The chain joins TRBV7-2 to TRBJ2-1, with 14 positions matching TRBD2. The CDR3 length is 16 residues. The J segment lost 5 bases and the V segment lost 3 bases, leaving 3 bases of the junction unmatched. Germline loops: CDR1 SGHTA, CDR2 FQGNSA. The CDR3 coding sequence is TGTGCCAGCAGCTTGGGACTAGCGGGAGCCAACAATGAGCAGTTCTTC. Amino acids: CASSLGLAGANNEQFF.

This clonotype was found many times. The rearrangement uses TRBV12-3 or TRBV12-4 and TRBJ1-6, with 7 bases identical to TRBD1. The CDR3 spans 13 residues. The trim removed 8 bases at V and 10 bases at J, leaving 8 bases unmatched. The CDR3 loop is CASLLAGGSPLHF. DNA of the CDR3: TGTGCCAGCCTACTGGCAGGGGGATCACCCCTCCACTTT.

The sample holds many counts of this clonotype. This rearrangement joins TRBV2 to TRBJ2-3, with D possibly matching TRBD2 (5 bases). V was pared by 6 bases and J by 4 bases, with 11 bases between. This CDR3 contains 13 residues. Germline CDR1 reads SNHLY; CDR2 reads FYNNEI. This CDR3 reads CASRDGGSDTQYF. CDR3 in DNA: TGTGCCAGCAGGGACGGCGGGTCAGATACGCAGTATTTT.

This clonotype was seen repeatedly, ten times or more. The CDR3 protein is CASSQTMDLYNSPLHF. As DNA, the CDR3 is TGTGCCAGCAGCCAAACGATGGACCTATATAATTCACCCCTCCACTTT. This chain uses TRBV3-1 with TRBJ1-6; D call uncertain. CDR1 is LGHDT, CDR2 YNNKEL, per germline (reference sequence). Deletions cut 2 bases from V and 4 bases from J, with 12 bases between. This CDR3 is 16 amino acids long.

This clonotype has a count of ten or more. V usage is TRBV7-2 and J usage is TRBJ2-1, with D possibly being TRBD1 (6 bases). The germline V gene has CDR1 SGHTA and CDR2 FQGNSA. Trimming took 6 bases from V and 0 from J, leaving 12 bases between them. This CDR3 spans 15 amino acids. The CDR3 DNA sequence: TGTGCCAGCAGTTACCGGGACAACTCCTACAATGAGCAGTTCTTC. It translates to CASSYRDNSYNEQFF.

This clonotype turned up a few times. This rearrangement joins TRBV4-3 to TRBJ2-7; 12 bases map to TRBD1. CDR1 LGHNA and CDR2 YSLEER come from the germline V gene. Trimming cost V 0 bases and J 3 bases; bases outside gene matches: 3. This CDR3 contains 16 residues. The CDR3 loop is CASSQEGQGAIYEQYF. CDR3 coding DNA: TGCGCCAGCAGCCAAGAGGGACAGGGGGCTATCTACGAGCAGTACTTC.

This clonotype occurred many times. The chain is built from TRBV6-5 and TRBJ2-7; 7 nucleotides match TRBD1. Germline V gives CDR1 MNHEY, CDR2 SVGAGI. The V and J ends lost 6 bases and 4 bases, in that order; junction bases with no gene match: 6. The CDR3 consists of 13 residues. The CDR3 reads CASRSGQLYEQYF. CDR3 nucleotides: TGTGCCAGCAGATCGGGACAGTTGTACGAGCAGTACTTC.